The clone carrying this T cell receptor beta chain was counted only a few times. This entry belongs to a study of blood T cell repertoires in COVID-19. On the study more broadly: There were acute and convalescent COVID-19 samples, and they came from the United States, Italy and Spain. T cells, B-cell-depleted T cells, or PBMCs provided the cDNA or gDNA that served as material.

Followed longitudinally, the Seattle patients had been enrolled during active infection. Source study methods: Using reference gene primer amplification, nucleated cell counts were estimated. Libraries were prepared by immunoSEQ multiplex PCR; TCRdb keeps only in-frame clonotypes and omits some of them. The V and J calls and clone size were taken over from that table, and D and trimming were inferred from the DNA. This repertoire shows 150,000 to 200,000 clones, 80% to 90% found once; its top ten account for around 13%. The germline CDR1 and CDR2 sequences are SGHTA and FQGTGA. The length of the CDR3 is 13 residues. The J segment lost 9 bases and the V segment lost 5 bases, leaving 4 bases of the junction unmatched.

The clonotype comes from a woman in her 70s with COVID-19, enrolled during active disease. This chain joins TRBV7-3 and TRBJ1-6; 7 nucleotides align to TRBD1. The sample taken for sequencing was peripheral blood. CDR3 residues: CASSQGVPSPLHF. Here the CDR3 DNA reads TGTGCCAGCAGCCAGGGGGTTCCTTCACCCCTCCACTTT. The whole variable domain, remainder taken from reference TRBV7-3 and TRBJ1-6, is GAGVSQTPSNKVTEKGKYVELRCDPISGHTALYWYRQSLGQGPEFLIYFQGTGAADDSGLPNDRFFAVRPEGSVSTLKIQRTERGDSAVYLCASSQGVPSPLHFGNGTRLTVT.